The 5 T cell receptor beta chains below were found in one sample sequenced in a study of T cell repertoires in cytomegalovirus infection. Each CDR3 protein gets one entry after TCRdb re-called the reads with MiXCR. The table has 200,000 to 300,000 distinct CDR3 sequences, roughly an eighth seen once; the top ten hold 7.5% to 10%. The material sequenced was PBMCs. The receptors here all came from a human donor in good health (CMV status not recorded). Some clones in this sample may be carry-over from other donors' samples.

This clonotype has at least ten counts. The gene calls are TRBV6-5 and TRBJ2-1; TRBD2 matches at 9 bases. V was pared by 2 bases and J by 6 bases, with 8 bases of the junction left unmatched. Germline V gene lookup returns CDR1 MNHEY and CDR2 SVGAGI. CDR3 length equals 16 residues. The CDR3 DNA reads TGTGCCAGCAGTTACGAAGGCGGGAGGGCAGGCAATGAGCAGTTCTTC. This codes for CASSYEGGRAGNEQFF.

In its sample, this clonotype was seen many times. The chain couples TRBV2 to TRBJ2-7; 9 bases map to TRBD1. Germline trimming cut 8 bases from V and 8 bases from J; bases unmatched to any gene: 10. CDR1 SNHLY and CDR2 FYNNEI come from the germline V gene. This CDR3 is 13 amino acids long. CDR3 nucleotides: TGTGCCAGCGAACGGGACAGGGTGGGACAGCAGTACTTC. This gives the protein CASERDRVGQQYF.

This clonotype was counted between two and nine times. The V and J genes are TRBV29-1 and TRBJ1-1; D is uncertain. V was trimmed by 6 bases and J by 2 bases, leaving 13 bases between them. Per germline, CDR1 SQVTM and CDR2 ANQGSEA. The CDR3 runs 13 residues. This CDR3 is CSVTRGANTEAFF. DNA for the CDR3: TGCAGCGTGACGCGAGGAGCTAACACTGAAGCTTTCTTT.

In its sample, this clonotype was seen many times. The chain employs TRBV6-5 and TRBJ2-7, with a weak D call TRBD2 (5 bases). Germline CDR1 is MNHEY and CDR2 is SVGAGI. CDR3 length equals 14 residues. Trimming took off 0 bases at V and 3 bases at J, with 9 bases between the two ends. CDR3 DNA: TGTGCCAGCAGTTACTCTGGAGAGGGCTACGAGCAGTACTTC. This translates into CASSYSGEGYEQYF.

This clonotype was seen repeatedly, ten times or more. This rearrangement joins TRBV7-8 to TRBJ2-5; D gene uncertain. Germline-derived CDR1 and CDR2 are SGHVS and FQNEAQ. The CDR3 runs to 14 residues. V was cut by 7 bases and J by 5 bases, with 17 bases left in between. The CDR3 reads CASTSGRLGETQYF. The CDR3 region has the DNA TGTGCCAGCACCTCGGGCAGGTTGGGGGAGACCCAGTACTTC.